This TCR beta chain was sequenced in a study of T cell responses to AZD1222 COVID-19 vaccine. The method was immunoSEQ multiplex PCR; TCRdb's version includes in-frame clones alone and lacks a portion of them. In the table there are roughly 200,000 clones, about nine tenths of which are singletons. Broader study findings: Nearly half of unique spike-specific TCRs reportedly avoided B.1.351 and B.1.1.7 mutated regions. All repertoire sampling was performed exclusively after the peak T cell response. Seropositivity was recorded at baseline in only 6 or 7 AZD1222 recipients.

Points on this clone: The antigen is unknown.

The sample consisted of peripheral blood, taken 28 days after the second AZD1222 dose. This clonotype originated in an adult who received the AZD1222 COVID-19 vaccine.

CDR3 sequence reads: CATSDRVAGELFF. The CDR3 bases are TGTGCCACCAGTGATCGGGTTGCCGGGGAGCTGTTTTTT. This chain links TRBV24-1 with TRBJ2-2; D unresolved. The ends were cut back, 3 bases at V and 6 bases at J, with 7 bases in the middle. From germline, CDR1 is KGHDR and CDR2 SFDVKD. The length of the CDR3 is 13 residues.